This TCR beta chain was sequenced during a study of T cells in localized non-small cell lung cancer. Overall study results and limits: A median approximately 53 of the top 100 tumor clones appeared in adjacent lung.

As for this clone: Antigen: not known.

The method was immunoSEQ multiplex PCR; TCRdb's version includes in-frame clones alone and lacks a portion of them. Here the sample spans roughly 18,000 clones, about four fifths being singletons. The V end was cut by 2 bases, the J end by 0 bases, with 20 bases between. Per germline, CDR1 SGHTA and CDR2 FQGNSA. This CDR3 has 19 amino acids. Sequencing was performed on peripheral blood, taken before any cancer treatment. This TCR came from a female donor at least 60 years old with stage I lung adenocarcinoma. J is TRBJ1-3 and V is TRBV7-2; tentative D call: TRBD1 (5 bases). The CDR3 DNA is TGTGCCAGCAGCTTATGGGCTGCTTTGGGGGGAAGCTCTGGAAACACCATATATTTT. Amino acids: CASSLWAALGGSSGNTIYF.